This is a list of T cell receptor gamma chains from one sample in a study of human gamma delta and Vdelta1 T cells. TCRdb made new clone calls on the PCR reads using CATT. The sample shows some 3,000 gamma-chain clones, 4% to 6.5% of them seen only once. Material: naive CD27+ Vdelta1 gamma-delta T cells from blood. The source is a human donor in good health. The CDR3 runs from the conserved cysteine through the conserved F or W. Part of the rows lack a size; the others show once, few, many or a class for expanded clones.

>TRGV3|TRGJ1/TRGJ2|medium-sized
TGTGCCACCTGGGACAGGCCACCCTATTATAAGAAACTCTTT
CATWDRPPYYKKLF
>TRGV9|TRGJ1/TRGJ2|few
TGTGCCTTGTGGGAGGCGGCGGCGTGTTATAAGAAACTCTTT
CALWEAAACYKKLF
>TRGV3|TRGJ1/TRGJ2|-
TGTGCCACCTGGGACAGGCTGATGCATTATAAGAAACTATTT
CATWDRLMHYKKLF
>TRGV3|TRGJ1/TRGJ2|medium-sized
TGTGCCACCTGGGACAGGCCGAGGGATTATAAGAAACTCTTT
CATWDRPRDYKKLF
>TRGV8|TRGJ1/TRGJ2|-
TGTGCCACCTGGGATAAGCGCGGAGGTCGTAAGAAACTCTTT
CATWDKRGGRKKLF
>TRGV5|TRGJ1/TRGJ2|large
TGTGCCACCTGGGAGTTTTATTATAAGAAACTCTTT
CATWEFYYKKLF
>TRGV3|TRGJ1/TRGJ2|medium-sized
TGTGCCACCTGGGACAGGCGGAATTATTATAAGAAACTCTTT
CATWDRRNYYKKLF
>TRGV5|TRGJ1/TRGJ2|few
TGTACCACCTGGGACAGGAAAGGATTTGGTACAAAGAAACTCTTT
CTTWDRKGFGTKKLF
>TRGV5|TRGJ1/TRGJ2|large
TGTGCCACCTGGGACAGAAATAAGAAACTCTTT
CATWDRNKKLF
>TRGV8|TRGJP2|-
TGTGCCACCTGGCGGCCGAGTGATTGGATCAAGACGTTT
CATWRPSDWIKTF
>TRGV9|TRGJP|few
TGCGCCTTGTGGGAGGTGATCCCCCAAGAGTTGGGCAAAAAAATCAAGGTATTT
CALWEVIPQELGKKIKVF
>TRGV3|TRGJ1/TRGJ2|large
TGTGCCACCTGGTATGGCTATAAGAAACTCTTT
CATWYGYKKLF
>TRGV3|TRGJ1/TRGJ2|-
TGTGCCACCTGGGTAATTCGGAAGAAACTCTTT
CATWVIRKKLF
>TRGV9|TRGJP1|large
TGTGCCTTCAGTCCGCGCGCCACTGGTTGGTTCAAGATATTT
CAFSPRATGWFKIF
>TRGV8|TRGJP|medium-sized
TGTGCCACCTGGCAAGAGTTGGGCAAAAAAATCAAGGTATTT
CATWQELGKKIKVF
>TRGV5|TRGJ1/TRGJ2|few
TGTGCCACCTGGGACAGGGGGGGACCATATAAGAAACTCTTT
CATWDRGGPYKKLF
>TRGV8|TRGJ1/TRGJ2|medium-sized
TGTGCCACCTGGGATAAGGTTCATTATAAGAAACTCTTT
CATWDKVHYKKLF
>TRGV9|TRGJ1/TRGJ2|few
TGTGCCGGGTGGGGCCATTATTGGAAACTCTTT
CAGWGHYWKLF
>TRGV9|TRGJP2|medium-sized
TGTGCCTTGTGGGGCCTTGATTGGATCAAGACGTTT
CALWGLDWIKTF
>TRGV3|TRGJP2|few
TGTGCCACCTGGGACCGCAGACATAGTAGTGATTGGATCAAGACGTTT
CATWDRRHSSDWIKTF